This T cell receptor (beta chain) is drawn from a study of cytomegalovirus exposure and HLA in healthy donors. The CDR3 consists of 14 residues. V was cut by 4 bases and J by 2 bases, with 11 bases left in between. In germline, CDR1 is LNHNV, CDR2 YYDKDF (reference sequence). Measured with immunoSEQ multiplex PCR; TCRdb has only the in-frame clones, and not every one. The table includes about 150,000 clones, 70% to 90% detected once. Sample: PBMCs. This TCR was sampled from a human donor in good health. This chain joins TRBV15 and TRBJ1-1; unclear D gene. The CDR3 nucleotides read TGTGCCACCAGCACCCCCCTACTTAACACTGAAGCTTTCTTT. Translation gives CATSTPLLNTEAFF. Complete variable domain (other parts from reference TRBV15 and TRBJ1-1): DAMVIQNPRYQVTQFGKPVTLSCSQTLNHNVMYWYQQKSSQAPKLLFHYYDKDFNNEADTPDNFQSRRPNTSFCFLDIRSPGLGDTAMYLCATSTPLLNTEAFFGQGTRLTVV.